Following are 21 T cell receptor beta chains from one sample sequenced in a study of preoperative IRX-2 immunotherapy in early breast cancer. Sequenced by immunoSEQ multiplex PCR; TCRdb stores in-frame clones only, minus some. The sample gives tens of thousands of clones, roughly 80% of which show up once; 6.8% is in the top ten. The treatment was: preoperative locoregional IRX-2 cytokine immunotherapy. Here the sequenced sample was lymph node tissue, taken after IRX-2 immunotherapy. Receptors originate from a human donor with breast cancer.

V gene TRBV29-1 combines with J gene TRBJ2-7; D is possibly TRBD2 (5 bases). Germline CDR1 and CDR2: SQVTM and ANQGSEA. Trimming shortened V by 0 bases and J by 4 bases, and 13 bases separated the two germline ends. This CDR3 contains 14 residues. CDR3 coding DNA: TGCAGCGTTGAAGATGAGGGTTCACCTTACGAGCAGTACTTC. It codes for CSVEDEGSPYEQYF.

The chain joins TRBV6-8 to TRBJ2-7; perhaps TRBD1 as D (5 bases). The germline V and J ends were trimmed by 8 bases and 2 bases, with 16 bases remaining between them. This CDR3 comprises 14 residues. Germline assignment: CDR1 MNHGY and CDR2 SAAAGT. DNA of the CDR3: TGTGCCAGCCGATCTCAGGGTCTCCCCTACGAGCAGTACTTC. Its protein is CASRSQGLPYEQYF.

This sequence joins TRBV1 and TRBJ2-7; the tabulated D call, TRBD2, remains unverified against the DNA. TRBV1 is shown as a pseudogene. The CDR3 consists of 13 residues. CDR3 sequence reads: CASSQGGGYEQYF. In DNA form, the CDR3 reads TGCGCCAGCAGCCAAGGGGGGGGATACGAGCAGTACTTC.

The rearrangement links TRBV28 to TRBJ1-4, with 7 bases lining up with TRBD1. The CDR3 runs to 14 residues. Germline assignment: CDR1 MDHEN and CDR2 SYDVKM. V lost 6 bases and J lost 8; bases outside the gene matches: 9. CDR3 loop: CASRPRGGGEKLFF. CDR3 bases: TGTGCCAGCAGACCCAGAGGAGGGGGCGAAAAACTGTTTTTT.

The J gene is TRBJ1-2, the V gene TRBV15; no firm D call. The V end lost 0 bases, the J end lost 4 bases, and 9 bases lay between the germline ends. The V gene's germline CDR1 is LNHNV and CDR2 YYDKDF (reference sequence). CDR3 length: 14 amino acids. The CDR3 coding sequence is TGTGCCACCAGCAGAGATCGGCAGTTCTATGGCTACACCTTC. It specifies CATSRDRQFYGYTF.

V usage is TRBV11-3 and J usage is TRBJ2-5; no clear D gene. V lost 1 base and J lost 5, with 14 bases in between. This CDR3 has 15 amino acids. Germline CDR1 is SGHNT and CDR2 is YENEEA. DNA for the CDR3: TGTGCCAGCAGCTTAGGTGGGATGGACCGGGAGACCCAGTACTTC. It is translated as CASSLGGMDRETQYF.

This chain connects TRBV28 to TRBJ1-4, with D possibly TRBD1 on 5 matching bases. The V end was cut by 8 bases, the J end by 5 bases, with 9 bases between. The CDR3 covers 12 residues. Germline V lookup: CDR1 MDHEN, CDR2 SYDVKM. The CDR3 sequence is CASGQGNEKLFF. DNA for the CDR3: TGTGCCAGCGGGCAGGGAAATGAAAAACTGTTTTTT. Combining the CDR3 with reference TRBV28 and TRBJ1-4 gives the whole variable domain DVKVTQSSRYLVKRTGEKVFLECVQDMDHENMFWYRQDPGLGLRLIYFSYDVKMKEKGDIPEGYSVSREKKERFSLILESASTNQTSMYLCASGQGNEKLFFGSGTQLSVL.

As to this clone: The junction shows a germline mismatch at one end, possibly a read error. J is TRBJ1-1 and V is TRBV6-8; weak D call: TRBD1 (6 bases). Germline values: CDR1 MNHGY, CDR2 SAAAGT. There are 14 residues in the CDR3. The CDR3 coding sequence is TGTGCCATCAGTGGGAACAGGGTGAACACTGAAGCTTTCTTT. Residues: CAISGNRVNTEAFF.

The chain recombines TRBV5-1 with TRBJ2-5; D is tentatively TRBD1 or TRBD2 (5 bases each). Germline V gene data show CDR1 as SGHRS and CDR2 as YFSETQ. The CDR3 contains 14 residues. The V and J ends lost 4 bases and 4 bases respectively, with 14 bases between them. The CDR3 sequence: CASSRDGSPETQYF. The CDR3, as DNA: TGCGCCAGCAGCCGGGACGGCTCCCCAGAGACCCAGTACTTC.

This clone qualifies as medium-sized. The chain recombines TRBV11-3 with TRBJ2-2; a possible D gene is TRBD2 (5 bases). The CDR3 length is 14 residues. Per germline, CDR1 SGHNT and CDR2 YENEEA. V shed 5 bases and J shed 3 bases, with 10 bases lying between them. The CDR3 DNA follows: TGTGCCAGCAGCCCGGACGGGGACACCGGGGAGCTGTTTTTT. Protein sequence: CASSPDGDTGELFF.

The chain couples TRBV19 to TRBJ2-3; D gene unclear. Germline CDR1 reads LNHDA; CDR2 reads SQIVND (reference sequence). V shed 3 bases and J shed 1 base, with 8 bases lying between them. The CDR3 totals 14 residues. Here the CDR3 reads CASSIEIGTDTQYF. CDR3 DNA: TGTGCCAGTAGTATCGAGATAGGCACAGATACGCAGTATTTT.

This clone was seen only a few times. This rearrangement joins TRBV6-8 to TRBJ1-2; D call uncertain. The V end lost 6 bases, the J end lost 7 bases, and 12 bases lay between the germline ends. CDR3 size: 12 residues. CDR1 MNHGY and CDR2 SAAAGT come from the germline V gene. The chain's CDR3 is CASREGGFGYTF. The CDR3 coding sequence is TGTGCCAGCAGAGAAGGCGGATTTGGCTACACCTTC.

The table lists this clone with a few counts. V gene TRBV6-8 combines with J gene TRBJ2-1, with a tentative D call TRBD1 (5 bases). V shed 7 bases and J shed 4 bases, with 11 bases lying between them. This CDR3 is built from 13 residues. Looked up from germline, CDR1 is MNHGY and CDR2 is SAAAGT. The CDR3 loop reads CASTPPGYNEQFF. As DNA, the CDR3 is TGTGCCAGCACCCCACCAGGGTACAATGAGCAGTTCTTC.

The chain links TRBV28 to TRBJ2-5, with D unresolved. There are 13 residues in the CDR3. Germline lookup yields CDR1 MDHEN and CDR2 SYDVKM. Between the trimmed V and J ends, which lost 5 bases and 2 bases, there was a span of 9 bases. The CDR3, as DNA: TGTGCCAGCAGTGTACAACTACAAGAGACCCAGTACTTC. As protein: CASSVQLQETQYF.

This sequence joins TRBV10-2 and TRBJ2-7; 11 nucleotides line up with TRBD2. Germline V CDR1 and CDR2: WSHSY, SAAADI. CDR3 size: 13 residues. V was clipped by 10 bases and J by 2 bases; unmatched bases: 4. As DNA, the CDR3 is TGCGCCACTAAGACTAGCGGGGCCTACGAGCAGTACTTC. Amino acid sequence: CATKTSGAYEQYF.

V is TRBV11-3 and J is TRBJ2-7; 7 nucleotides align to TRBD2. This CDR3 comprises 16 residues. V lost 1 base and J lost 4; bases outside the gene matches: 10. The germline V gene has CDR1 SGHNT and CDR2 YENEEA. Written as DNA, the CDR3 is TGTGCCAGCAGCTTAGGTTGGGGGGGGACGGAGTACGAGCAGTACTTC. Its translation: CASSLGWGGTEYEQYF. The full variable domain, its missing parts supplied by reference TRBV11-3 and TRBJ2-7, is EAGVVQSPRYKIIEKKQPVAFWCNPISGHNTLYWYLQNLGQGPELLIRYENEEAVDDSQLPKDRFSAERLKGVDSTLKIQPAELGDSAVYLCASSLGWGGTEYEQYFGPGTRLTVT.

The chain combines TRBV11-1 with TRBJ2-3; 7 bases line up with TRBD1. After removal of 5 bases from V and 2 bases from J, the junction contained 10 bases not matched to a gene. The CDR3 runs 16 residues. In germline, CDR1 is SGHAT, CDR2 FQDESV (reference sequence). In DNA form, the CDR3 reads TGTGCCAGCAGCGCCCCGGGACAGACTTACACAGATACGCAGTATTTT. Translating gives CASSAPGQTYTDTQYF.

This clone was detected once. The gene calls are TRBV28 and TRBJ2-7, with D possibly matching TRBD2 (5 bases). Germline V lookup: CDR1 MDHEN, CDR2 SYDVKM. V lost 5 bases and J lost 2, with 13 bases in between. This CDR3 is 14 amino acids long. The CDR3: CASSLSELTYEQYF. CDR3 sequence (DNA): TGTGCCAGCAGTCTTAGCGAGTTAACCTACGAGCAGTACTTC.

This chain uses TRBV27 with TRBJ2-2, with no clear D. The CDR3 sequence is 14 residues long. Deletions cut 4 bases from V and 8 bases from J, with 14 bases between. CDR1 is MNHEY, CDR2 SMNVEV, per germline (reference sequence). CDR3 coding DNA: TGTGCCAGCAGTTACCTGTCCCGTTCTGGGGAGCTGTTTTTT. Translating it yields CASSYLSRSGELFF.

The gene calls are TRBV6-8 and TRBJ2-1; 11 bases line up with TRBD2. The V and J ends lost 2 bases and 3 bases, in that order; junction bases with no gene match: 6. CDR3 length equals 17 residues. Germline CDR1 and CDR2: MNHGY and SAAAGT. The CDR3 loop reads CASSYETSGAGYNEQFF. CDR3 bases: TGTGCCAGCAGTTACGAGACTAGCGGGGCGGGCTACAATGAGCAGTTCTTC.

This clone is medium-sized within its sample. Here the CDR3 reads CASSLLGALAGELFF. CDR3 bases: TGTGCCAGCAGTTTATTGGGGGCGCTTGCCGGGGAGCTGTTTTTT. The chain combines TRBV28 with TRBJ2-2; D is possibly TRBD1 (6 bases). V was cut by 1 base and J by 6 bases, with 12 bases left in between. CDR1 is MDHEN and CDR2 is SYDVKM in the germline V gene. CDR3 length: 15 amino acids.